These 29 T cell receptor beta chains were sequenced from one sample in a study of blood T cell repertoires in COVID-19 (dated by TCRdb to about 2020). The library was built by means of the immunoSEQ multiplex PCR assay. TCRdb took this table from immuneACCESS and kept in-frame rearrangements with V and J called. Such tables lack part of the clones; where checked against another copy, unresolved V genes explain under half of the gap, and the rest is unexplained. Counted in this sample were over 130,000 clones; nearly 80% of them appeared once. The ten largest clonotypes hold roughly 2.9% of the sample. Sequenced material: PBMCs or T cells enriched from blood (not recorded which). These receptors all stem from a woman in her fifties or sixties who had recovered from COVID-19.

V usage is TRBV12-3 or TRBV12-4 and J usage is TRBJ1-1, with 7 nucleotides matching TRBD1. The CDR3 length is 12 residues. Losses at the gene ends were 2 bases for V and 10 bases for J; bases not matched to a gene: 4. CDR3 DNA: TGTGCCAGCAGTTTAAAGTCAGGGGGAGCTTTCTTT. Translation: CASSLKSGGAFF.

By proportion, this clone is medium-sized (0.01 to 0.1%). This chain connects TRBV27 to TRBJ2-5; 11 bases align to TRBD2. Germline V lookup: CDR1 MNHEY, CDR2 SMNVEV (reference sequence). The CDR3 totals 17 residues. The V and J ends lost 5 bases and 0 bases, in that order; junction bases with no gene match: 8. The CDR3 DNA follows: TGTGCCAGCAGTCGCCGGACTAGCGGGCTGTACCAAGAGACCCAGTACTTC. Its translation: CASSRRTSGLYQETQYF.

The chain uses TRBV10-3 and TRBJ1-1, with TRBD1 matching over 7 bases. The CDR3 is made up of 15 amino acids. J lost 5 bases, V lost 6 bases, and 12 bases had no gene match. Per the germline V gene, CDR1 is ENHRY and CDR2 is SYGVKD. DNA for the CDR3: TGTGCCATCAGCAATTCCGACAGGGTCGGGACTGAAGCTTTCTTT. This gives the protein CAISNSDRVGTEAFF.

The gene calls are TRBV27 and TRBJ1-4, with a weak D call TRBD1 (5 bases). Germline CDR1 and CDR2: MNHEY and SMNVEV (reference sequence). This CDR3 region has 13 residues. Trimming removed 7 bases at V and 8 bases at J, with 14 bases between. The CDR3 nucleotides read TGTGCCAGCACTACAGGATCCGAGGAAAAACTGTTTTTT. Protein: CASTTGSEEKLFF.

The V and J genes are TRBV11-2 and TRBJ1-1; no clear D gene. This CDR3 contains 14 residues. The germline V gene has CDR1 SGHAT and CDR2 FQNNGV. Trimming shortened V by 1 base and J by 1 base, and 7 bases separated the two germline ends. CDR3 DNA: TGTGCCAGCAGCTTAGGTTCGGGGAACACTGAAGCTTTCTTT. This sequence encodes CASSLGSGNTEAFF.

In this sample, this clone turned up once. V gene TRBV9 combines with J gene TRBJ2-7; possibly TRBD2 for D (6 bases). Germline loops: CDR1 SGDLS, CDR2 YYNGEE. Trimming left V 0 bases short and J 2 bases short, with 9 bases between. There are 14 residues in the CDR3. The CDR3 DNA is TGTGCCAGCAGCGTAGAGGAGGGGCCCTACGAGCAGTACTTC. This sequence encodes CASSVEEGPYEQYF.

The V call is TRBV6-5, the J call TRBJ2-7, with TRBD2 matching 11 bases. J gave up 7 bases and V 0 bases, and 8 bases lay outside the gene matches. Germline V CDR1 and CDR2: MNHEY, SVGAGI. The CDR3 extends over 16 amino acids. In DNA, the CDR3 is TGTGCCAGCAGTTACTCGAAAACTAGCGGGAGTATTGAGCAGTACTTC. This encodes CASSYSKTSGSIEQYF.

The CDR3 sequence is CATRRGPSGRQDTQYF. The CDR3 nucleotides read TGTGCCACCCGCCGCGGGCCTAGCGGGAGGCAAGATACGCAGTATTTT. The V gene is TRBV2, the J gene TRBJ2-3; 11 bases match TRBD2. The germline V gene has CDR1 SNHLY and CDR2 FYNNEI. With 10 bases clipped from V and 5 bases from J, the junction kept 14 bases outside the gene matches. The CDR3 has 16 residues.

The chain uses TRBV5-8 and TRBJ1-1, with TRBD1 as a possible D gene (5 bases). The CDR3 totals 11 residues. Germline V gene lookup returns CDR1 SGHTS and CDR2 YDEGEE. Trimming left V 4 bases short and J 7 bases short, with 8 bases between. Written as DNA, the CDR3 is TGTGCCAGCAGCCAGACAGTTGAAGCTTTCTTT. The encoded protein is CASSQTVEAFF.

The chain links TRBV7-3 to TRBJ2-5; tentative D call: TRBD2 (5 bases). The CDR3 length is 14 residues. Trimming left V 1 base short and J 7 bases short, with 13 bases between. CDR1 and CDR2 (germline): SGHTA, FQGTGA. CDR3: CASSLNSLGGTQYF. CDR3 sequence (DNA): TGTGCCAGCAGCTTAAACAGTCTAGGAGGGACCCAGTACTTC.

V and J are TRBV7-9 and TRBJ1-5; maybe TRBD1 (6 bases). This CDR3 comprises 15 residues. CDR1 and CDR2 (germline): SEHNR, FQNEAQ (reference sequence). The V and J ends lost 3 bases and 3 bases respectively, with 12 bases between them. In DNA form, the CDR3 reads TGTGCCAGCAGCTTCTTACAGGGATCCAATCAGCCCCAGCATTTT. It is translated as CASSFLQGSNQPQHF.

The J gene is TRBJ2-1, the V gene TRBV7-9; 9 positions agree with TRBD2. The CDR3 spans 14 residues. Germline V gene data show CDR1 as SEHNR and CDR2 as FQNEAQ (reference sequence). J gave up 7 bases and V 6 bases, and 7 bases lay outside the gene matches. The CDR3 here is CASRAGGASNEQFF. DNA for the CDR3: TGTGCCAGCAGAGCGGGAGGAGCGAGTAATGAGCAGTTCTTC.

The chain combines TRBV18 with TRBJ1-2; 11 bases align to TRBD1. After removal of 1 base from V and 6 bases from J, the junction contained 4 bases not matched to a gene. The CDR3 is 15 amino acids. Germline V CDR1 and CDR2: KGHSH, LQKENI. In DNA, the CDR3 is TGTGCCAGCTCACCACGGGACAGGGGGAACGATGGCTACACCTTC. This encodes CASSPRDRGNDGYTF.

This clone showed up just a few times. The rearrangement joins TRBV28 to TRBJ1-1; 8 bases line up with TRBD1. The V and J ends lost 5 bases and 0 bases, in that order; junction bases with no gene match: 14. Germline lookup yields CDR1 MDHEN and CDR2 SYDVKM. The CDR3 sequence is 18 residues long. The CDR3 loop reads CASSLPGAGGFMNTEAFF. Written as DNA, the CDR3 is TGTGCCAGCAGTCTCCCAGGGGCAGGGGGCTTCATGAACACTGAAGCTTTCTTT. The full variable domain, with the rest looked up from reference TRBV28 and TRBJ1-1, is DVKVTQSSRYLVKRTGEKVFLECVQDMDHENMFWYRQDPGLGLRLIYFSYDVKMKEKGDIPEGYSVSREKKERFSLILESASTNQTSMYLCASSLPGAGGFMNTEAFFGQGTRLTVV.

CDR3 coding DNA: TGTGCCACCAGTGACACAGGGGACTCCTACGAGCAGTACTTC. It codes for CATSDTGDSYEQYF. This sequence joins TRBV24-1 and TRBJ2-7; 7 bases are a match to TRBD1. V trimming: 4 bases; J trimming: 0 bases; junction bases outside the gene matches: 2. The germline gives CDR1 KGHDR, CDR2 SFDVKD. The CDR3 runs 14 residues.

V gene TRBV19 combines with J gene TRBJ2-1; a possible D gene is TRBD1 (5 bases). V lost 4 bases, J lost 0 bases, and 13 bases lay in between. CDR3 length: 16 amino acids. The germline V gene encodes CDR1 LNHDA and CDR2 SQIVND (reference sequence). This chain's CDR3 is CASSKQATSSYNEQFF. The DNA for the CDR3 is TGTGCCAGTAGTAAACAGGCGACGAGCTCCTACAATGAGCAGTTCTTC.

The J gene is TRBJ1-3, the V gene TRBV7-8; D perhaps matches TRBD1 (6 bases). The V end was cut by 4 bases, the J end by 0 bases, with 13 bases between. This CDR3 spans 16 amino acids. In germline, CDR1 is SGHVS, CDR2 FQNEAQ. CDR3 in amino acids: CASSSQGPISGNTIYF. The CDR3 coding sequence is TGTGCCAGCAGCTCACAGGGCCCCATCTCTGGAAACACCATATATTTT.

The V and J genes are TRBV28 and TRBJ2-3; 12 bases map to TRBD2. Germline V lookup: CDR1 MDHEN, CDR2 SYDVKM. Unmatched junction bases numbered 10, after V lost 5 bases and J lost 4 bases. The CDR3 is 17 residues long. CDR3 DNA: TGTGCCAGCAGTATCACCCCTAGCGGGAGGGCGGCAGATACGCAGTATTTT. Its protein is CASSITPSGRAADTQYF.

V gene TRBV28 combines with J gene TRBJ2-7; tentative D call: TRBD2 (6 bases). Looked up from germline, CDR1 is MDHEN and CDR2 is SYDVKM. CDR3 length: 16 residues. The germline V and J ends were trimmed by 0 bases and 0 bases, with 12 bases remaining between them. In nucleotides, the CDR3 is TGTGCCAGCAGTTTATGGGGGGGAGGAAGCTCCTACGAGCAGTACTTC. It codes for CASSLWGGGSSYEQYF. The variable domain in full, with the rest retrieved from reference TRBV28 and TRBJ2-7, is DVKVTQSSRYLVKRTGEKVFLECVQDMDHENMFWYRQDPGLGLRLIYFSYDVKMKEKGDIPEGYSVSREKKERFSLILESASTNQTSMYLCASSLWGGGSSYEQYFGPGTRLTVT.

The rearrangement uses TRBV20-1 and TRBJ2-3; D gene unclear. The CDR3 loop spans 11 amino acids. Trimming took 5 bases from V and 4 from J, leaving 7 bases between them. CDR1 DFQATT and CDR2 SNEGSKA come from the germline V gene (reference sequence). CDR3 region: CSALQSDTQYF. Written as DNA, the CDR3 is TGCAGTGCTCTACAGTCAGATACGCAGTATTTT.

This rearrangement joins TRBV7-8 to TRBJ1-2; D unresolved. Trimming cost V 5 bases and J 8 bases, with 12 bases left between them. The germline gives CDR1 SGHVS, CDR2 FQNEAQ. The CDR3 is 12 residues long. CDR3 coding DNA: TGTGCCAGCAGCCTCACTTCGGGGGGCTACACCTTC. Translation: CASSLTSGGYTF. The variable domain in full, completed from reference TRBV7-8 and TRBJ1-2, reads GAGVSQSPRYKVAKRGQDVALRCDPISGHVSLFWYQQALGQGPEFLTYFQNEAQLDKSGLPSDRFFAERPEGSVSTLKIQRTQQEDSAVYLCASSLTSGGYTFGSGTRLTVV.

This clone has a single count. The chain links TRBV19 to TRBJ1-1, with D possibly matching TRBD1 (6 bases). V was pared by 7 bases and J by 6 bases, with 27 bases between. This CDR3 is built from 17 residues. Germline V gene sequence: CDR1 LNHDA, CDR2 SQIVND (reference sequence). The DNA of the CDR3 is TGTGCCAGTACTCATATCGGGCAGGGGTTTAAGGACGCTGAAGCTTTCTTT. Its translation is CASTHIGQGFKDAEAFF.

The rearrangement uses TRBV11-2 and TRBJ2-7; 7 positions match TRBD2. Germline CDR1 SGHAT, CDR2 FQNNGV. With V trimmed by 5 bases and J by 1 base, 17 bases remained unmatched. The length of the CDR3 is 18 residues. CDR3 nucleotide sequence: TGTGCCAGCAGCGTCCACCACTCTAGCGGTGGATTTTCCTACGAGCAGTACTTC. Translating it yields CASSVHHSSGGFSYEQYF.

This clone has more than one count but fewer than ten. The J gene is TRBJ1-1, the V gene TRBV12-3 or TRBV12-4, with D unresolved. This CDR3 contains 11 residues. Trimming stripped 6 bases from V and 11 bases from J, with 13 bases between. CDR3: CASSYSIEAFF. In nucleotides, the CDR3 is TGTGCCAGCAGCTATTCAATCGAGGCTTTCTTT.

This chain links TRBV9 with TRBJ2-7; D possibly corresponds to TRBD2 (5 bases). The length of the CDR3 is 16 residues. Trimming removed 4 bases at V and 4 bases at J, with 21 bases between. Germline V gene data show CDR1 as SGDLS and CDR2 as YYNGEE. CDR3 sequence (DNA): TGTGCCAGCAGCCCGAGTGGGAGCGGCACTTTTTACGAGCAGTACTTC. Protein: CASSPSGSGTFYEQYF.

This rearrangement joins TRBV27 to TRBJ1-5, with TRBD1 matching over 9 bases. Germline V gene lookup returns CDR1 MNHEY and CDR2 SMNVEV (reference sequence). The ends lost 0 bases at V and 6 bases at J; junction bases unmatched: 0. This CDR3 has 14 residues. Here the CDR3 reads CASSLSGQGQPQHF. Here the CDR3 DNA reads TGTGCCAGCAGTTTATCGGGACAGGGTCAGCCCCAGCATTTT.

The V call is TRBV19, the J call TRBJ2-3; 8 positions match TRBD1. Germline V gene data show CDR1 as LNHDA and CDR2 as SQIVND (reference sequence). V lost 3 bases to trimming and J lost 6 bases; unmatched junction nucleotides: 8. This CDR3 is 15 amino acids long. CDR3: CASSIQGAPPDTQYF. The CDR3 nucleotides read TGTGCCAGTAGTATTCAGGGGGCGCCGCCGGATACGCAGTATTTT.

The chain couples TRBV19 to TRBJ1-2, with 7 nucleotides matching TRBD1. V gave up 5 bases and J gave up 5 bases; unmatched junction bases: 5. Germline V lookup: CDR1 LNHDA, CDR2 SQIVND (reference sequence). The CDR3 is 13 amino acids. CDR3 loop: CASSLGTAYGYTF. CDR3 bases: TGTGCCAGTAGTCTAGGGACAGCATATGGCTACACCTTC.

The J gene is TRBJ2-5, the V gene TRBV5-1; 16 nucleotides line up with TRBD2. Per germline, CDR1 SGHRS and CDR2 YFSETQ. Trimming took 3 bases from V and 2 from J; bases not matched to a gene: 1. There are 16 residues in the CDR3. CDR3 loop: CASSSGLAGGQETQYF. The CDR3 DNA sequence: TGCGCCAGCAGCTCGGGACTAGCGGGAGGGCAAGAGACCCAGTACTTC.